These T cell receptor beta chains were read from a single sample in a study of shared clonotypes between healthy human individuals. Assay: immunoSEQ multiplex PCR; the TCRdb copy retains only in-frame clones and omits some. The sample contains hundreds of thousands of clones, about 80% of which appear only once. Sequenced: memory CD4+ T cells sorted from blood. The receptors shown here come from a woman younger than 45 in good health. Both conserved end residues are part of each CDR3.

v_gene: TRBV27
CDR3aa: CASSPRVFGDTQYF

v_gene: TRBV18
CDR3aa: CASSPETSVTSTDTQYF

v_gene: TRBV7-9
CDR3aa: CASSSREQDYNEQFF

v_gene: TRBV6-1
CDR3aa: CASSEGVVRGEQFF

v_gene: TRBV7-2
CDR3aa: CASSSTGTSGRWGFF

v_gene: TRBV10-1
CDR3aa: CASSRNRDTEAFF

v_gene: TRBV11-2
CDR3aa: CASSVDLDNEQFF

v_gene: TRBV27
CDR3aa: CASRSAGSGANVLTF

v_gene: TRBV7-6
CDR3aa: CASSLGQGVSGTGELFF

v_gene: TRBV19
CDR3aa: CASSQGWGQPQHF

v_gene: TRBV27
CDR3aa: CASSLSKAGGGTGELFF

v_gene: TRBV28
CDR3aa: CASNEGQPQHF

v_gene: TRBV27
CDR3aa: CASSLKGLAPAQYF

v_gene: TRBV29-1
CDR3aa: CSVTGISGAETQYF

v_gene: TRBV12-5
CDR3aa: CASGLSHTINDAGELFF

v_gene: TRBV5-1
CDR3aa: CASSLGGQETQYF

v_gene: TRBV27
CDR3aa: CASSMVGRETQYF

v_gene: TRBV9
CDR3aa: CASSVAWGTGELFF